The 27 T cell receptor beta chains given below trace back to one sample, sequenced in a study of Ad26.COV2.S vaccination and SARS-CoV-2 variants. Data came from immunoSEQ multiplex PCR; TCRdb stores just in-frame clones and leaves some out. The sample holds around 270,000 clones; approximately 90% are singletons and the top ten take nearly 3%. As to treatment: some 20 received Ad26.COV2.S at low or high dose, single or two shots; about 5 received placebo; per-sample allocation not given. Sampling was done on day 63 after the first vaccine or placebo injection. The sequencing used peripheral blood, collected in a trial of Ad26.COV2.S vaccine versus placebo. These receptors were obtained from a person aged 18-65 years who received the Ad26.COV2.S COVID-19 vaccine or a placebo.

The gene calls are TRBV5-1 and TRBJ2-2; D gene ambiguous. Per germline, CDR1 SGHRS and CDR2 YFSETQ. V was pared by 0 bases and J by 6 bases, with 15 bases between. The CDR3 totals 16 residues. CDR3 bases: TGCGCCAGCAGCTTGGAGTGGAGTCCTTCAGCCGGGGAGCTGTTTTTT. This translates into CASSLEWSPSAGELFF.

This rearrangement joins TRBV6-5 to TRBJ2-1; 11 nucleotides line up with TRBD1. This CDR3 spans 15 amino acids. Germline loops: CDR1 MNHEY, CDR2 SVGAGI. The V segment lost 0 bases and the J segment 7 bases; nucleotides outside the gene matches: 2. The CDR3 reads CASSYSRDRGNEQFF. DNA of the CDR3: TGTGCCAGCAGTTACTCGAGGGACAGGGGGAATGAGCAGTTCTTC.

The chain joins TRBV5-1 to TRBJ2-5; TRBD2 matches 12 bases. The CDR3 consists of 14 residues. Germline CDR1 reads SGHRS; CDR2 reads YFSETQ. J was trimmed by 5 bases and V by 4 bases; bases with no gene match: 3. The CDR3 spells CASSGGTSGETQYF. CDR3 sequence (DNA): TGCGCCAGCAGCGGCGGGACTAGCGGGGAGACCCAGTACTTC.

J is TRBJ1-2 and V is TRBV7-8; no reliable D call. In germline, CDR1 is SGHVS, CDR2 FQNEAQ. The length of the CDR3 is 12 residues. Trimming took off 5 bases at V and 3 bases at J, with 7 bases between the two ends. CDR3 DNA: TGTGCCAGCAGCCGGATAGACTATGGCTACACCTTC. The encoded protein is CASSRIDYGYTF.

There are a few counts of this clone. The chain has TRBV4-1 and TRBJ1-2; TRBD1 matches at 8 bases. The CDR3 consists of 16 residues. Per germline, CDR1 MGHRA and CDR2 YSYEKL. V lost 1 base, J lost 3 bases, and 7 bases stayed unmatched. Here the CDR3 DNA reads TGCGCCAGCAGCCAAGTTACAGGGGGGCAACACTATGGCTACACCTTC. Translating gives CASSQVTGGQHYGYTF.

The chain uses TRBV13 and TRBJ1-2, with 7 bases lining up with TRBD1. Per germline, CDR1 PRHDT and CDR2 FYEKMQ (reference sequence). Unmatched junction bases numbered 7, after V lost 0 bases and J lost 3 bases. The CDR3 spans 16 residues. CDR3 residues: CASSLGPRDRDYGYTF. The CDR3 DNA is TGTGCCAGCAGCTTAGGCCCACGTGACAGGGACTATGGCTACACCTTC.

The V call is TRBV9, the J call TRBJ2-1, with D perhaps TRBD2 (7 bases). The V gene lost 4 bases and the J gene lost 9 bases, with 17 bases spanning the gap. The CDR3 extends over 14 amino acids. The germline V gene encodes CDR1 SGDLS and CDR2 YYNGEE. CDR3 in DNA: TGTGCCAGCAGCTCCAGCGGGAAAGGGGGTGAGCAGTTCTTC. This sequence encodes CASSSSGKGGEQFF.

The CDR3 here is CASSPTGTGNEKLFF. CDR3 DNA sequence: TGCGCCAGCAGCCCTACCGGGACAGGGAATGAAAAACTGTTTTTT. V and J are TRBV4-1 and TRBJ1-4, with 9 bases matching TRBD1. The germline CDR1 and CDR2 sequences are MGHRA and YSYEKL. The trim removed 4 bases at V and 5 bases at J, leaving 5 bases unmatched. The CDR3 is made up of 15 amino acids.

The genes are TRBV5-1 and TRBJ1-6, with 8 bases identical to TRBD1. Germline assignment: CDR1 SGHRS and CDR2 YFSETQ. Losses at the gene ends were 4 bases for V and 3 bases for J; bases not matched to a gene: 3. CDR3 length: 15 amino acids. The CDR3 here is CASSIGQGYNSPLHF. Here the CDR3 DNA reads TGCGCCAGCAGCATTGGACAGGGCTATAATTCACCCCTCCACTTT.

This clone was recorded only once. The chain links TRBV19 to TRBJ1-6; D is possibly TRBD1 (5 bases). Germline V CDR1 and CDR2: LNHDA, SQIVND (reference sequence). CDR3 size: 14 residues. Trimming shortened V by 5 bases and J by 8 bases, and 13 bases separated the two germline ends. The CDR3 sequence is CASSPRTQDSPLHF. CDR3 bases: TGTGCCAGTAGTCCCCGGACACAAGATTCACCCCTCCACTTT.

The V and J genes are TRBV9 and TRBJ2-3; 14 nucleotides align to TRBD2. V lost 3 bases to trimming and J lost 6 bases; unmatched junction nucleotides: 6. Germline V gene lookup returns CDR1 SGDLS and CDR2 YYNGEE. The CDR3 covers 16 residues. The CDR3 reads CASSATRLAGGDTQYF. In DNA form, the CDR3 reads TGTGCCAGCAGCGCTACAAGACTAGCGGGGGGGGATACGCAGTATTTT.

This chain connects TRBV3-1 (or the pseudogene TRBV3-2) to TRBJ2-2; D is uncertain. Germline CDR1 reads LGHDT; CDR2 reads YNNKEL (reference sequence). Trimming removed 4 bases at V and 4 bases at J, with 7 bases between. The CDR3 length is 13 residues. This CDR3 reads CASSPTSTGELFF. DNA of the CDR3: TGTGCCAGCAGCCCAACCTCCACCGGGGAGCTGTTTTTT.

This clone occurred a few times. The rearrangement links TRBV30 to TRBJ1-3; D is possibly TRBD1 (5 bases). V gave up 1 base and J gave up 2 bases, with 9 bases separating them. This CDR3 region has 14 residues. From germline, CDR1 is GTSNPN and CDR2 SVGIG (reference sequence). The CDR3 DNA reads TGTGCCTGGAGTGCCCAGGGAGCTGGAAACACCATATATTTT. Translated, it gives CAWSAQGAGNTIYF.

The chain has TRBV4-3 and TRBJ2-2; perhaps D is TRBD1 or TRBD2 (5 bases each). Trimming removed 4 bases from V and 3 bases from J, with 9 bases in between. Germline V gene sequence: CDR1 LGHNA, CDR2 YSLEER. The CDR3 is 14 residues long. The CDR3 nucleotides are TGCGCCAGCAGCCGGGACCCTTACACCGGGGAGCTGTTTTTT. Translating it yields CASSRDPYTGELFF.

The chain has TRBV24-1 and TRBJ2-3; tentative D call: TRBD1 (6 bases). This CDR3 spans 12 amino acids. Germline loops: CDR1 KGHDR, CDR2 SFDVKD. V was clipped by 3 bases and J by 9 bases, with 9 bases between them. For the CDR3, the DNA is TGTGCCACCAGTGATCCTACAGGGACGCAGTATTTT. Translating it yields CATSDPTGTQYF.

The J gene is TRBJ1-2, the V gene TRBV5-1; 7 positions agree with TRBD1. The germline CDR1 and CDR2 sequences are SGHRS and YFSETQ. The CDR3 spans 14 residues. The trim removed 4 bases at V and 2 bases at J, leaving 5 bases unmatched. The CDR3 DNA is TGCGCCAGCAGCCACCCGGGACAGAACTATGGCTACACCTTC. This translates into CASSHPGQNYGYTF. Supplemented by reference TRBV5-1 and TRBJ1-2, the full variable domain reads KAGVTQTPRYLIKTRGQQVTLSCSPISGHRSVSWYQQTPGQGLQFLFEYFSETQRNKGNFPGRFSGRQFSNSRSEMNVSTLELGDSALYLCASSHPGQNYGYTFGSGTRLTVV.

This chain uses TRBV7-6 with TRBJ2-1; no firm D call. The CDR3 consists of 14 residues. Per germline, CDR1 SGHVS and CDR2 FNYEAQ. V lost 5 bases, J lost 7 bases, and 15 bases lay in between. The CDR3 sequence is CASSRQEVYNEQFF. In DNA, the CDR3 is TGTGCCAGCAGCCGGCAAGAGGTTTATAATGAGCAGTTCTTC.

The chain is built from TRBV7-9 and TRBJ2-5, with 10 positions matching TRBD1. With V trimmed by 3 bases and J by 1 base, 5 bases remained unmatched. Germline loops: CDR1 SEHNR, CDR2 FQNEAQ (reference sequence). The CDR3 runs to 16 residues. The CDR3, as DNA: TGTGCCAGCAGCTTCCGGGACAGGGGCCGCCAAGAGACCCAGTACTTC. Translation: CASSFRDRGRQETQYF. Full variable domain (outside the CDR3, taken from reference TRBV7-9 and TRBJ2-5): DTGVSQNPRHKITKRGQNVTFRCDPISEHNRLYWYRQTLGQGPEFLTYFQNEAQLEKSRLLSDRFSAERPKGSFSTLEIQRTEQGDSAMYLCASSFRDRGRQETQYFGPGTRLLVL.

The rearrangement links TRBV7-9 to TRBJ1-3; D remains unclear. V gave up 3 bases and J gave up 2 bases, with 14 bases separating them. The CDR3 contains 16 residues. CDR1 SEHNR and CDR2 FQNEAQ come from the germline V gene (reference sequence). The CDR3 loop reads CASSLLQIGPGNTIYF. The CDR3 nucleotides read TGTGCCAGCAGCTTGTTACAGATTGGCCCTGGAAACACCATATATTTT.

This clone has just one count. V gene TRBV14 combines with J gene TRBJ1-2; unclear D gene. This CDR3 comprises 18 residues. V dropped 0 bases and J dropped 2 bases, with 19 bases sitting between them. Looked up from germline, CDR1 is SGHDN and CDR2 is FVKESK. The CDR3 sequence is CASSQETSLGRINYGYTF. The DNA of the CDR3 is TGTGCCAGCAGCCAAGAAACGAGCTTAGGACGGATAAACTATGGCTACACCTTC.

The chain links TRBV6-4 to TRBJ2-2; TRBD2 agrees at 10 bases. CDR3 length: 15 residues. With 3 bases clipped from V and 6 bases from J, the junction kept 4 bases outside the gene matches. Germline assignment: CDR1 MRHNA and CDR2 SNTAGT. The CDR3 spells CASSETAGGPGELFF. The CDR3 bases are TGTGCCAGCAGTGAGACAGCGGGGGGGCCCGGGGAGCTGTTTTTT.

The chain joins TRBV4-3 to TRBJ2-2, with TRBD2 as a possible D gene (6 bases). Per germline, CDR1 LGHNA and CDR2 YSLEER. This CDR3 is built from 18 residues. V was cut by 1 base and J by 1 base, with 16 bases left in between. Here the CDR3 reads CASSQGSRYGGNTGELFF. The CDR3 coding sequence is TGCGCCAGCAGCCAAGGGAGTCGTTACGGGGGGAACACCGGGGAGCTGTTTTTT.

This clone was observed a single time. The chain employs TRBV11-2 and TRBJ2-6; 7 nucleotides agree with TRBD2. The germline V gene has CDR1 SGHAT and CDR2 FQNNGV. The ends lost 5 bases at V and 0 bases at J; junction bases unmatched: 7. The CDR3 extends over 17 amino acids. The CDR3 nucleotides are TGTGCCAGCAGCCCATCGGGACTAATCTCTGGGGCCAACGTCCTGACTTTC. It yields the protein CASSPSGLISGANVLTF.

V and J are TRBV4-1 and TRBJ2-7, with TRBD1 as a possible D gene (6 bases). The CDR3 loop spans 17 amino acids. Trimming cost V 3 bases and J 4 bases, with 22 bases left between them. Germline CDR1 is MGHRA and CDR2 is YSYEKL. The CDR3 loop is CASSHAPNLQGWYEQYF. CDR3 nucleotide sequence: TGCGCCAGCAGCCACGCACCAAACTTACAGGGATGGTACGAGCAGTACTTC.

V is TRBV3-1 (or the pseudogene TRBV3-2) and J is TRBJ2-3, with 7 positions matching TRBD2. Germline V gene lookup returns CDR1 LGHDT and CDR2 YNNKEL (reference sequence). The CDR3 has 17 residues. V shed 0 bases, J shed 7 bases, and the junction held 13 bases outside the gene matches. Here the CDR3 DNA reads TGTGCCAGCAGCCAAGATTGGCGGGAGAGTCGGGGACATACGCAGTATTTT. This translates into CASSQDWRESRGHTQYF.

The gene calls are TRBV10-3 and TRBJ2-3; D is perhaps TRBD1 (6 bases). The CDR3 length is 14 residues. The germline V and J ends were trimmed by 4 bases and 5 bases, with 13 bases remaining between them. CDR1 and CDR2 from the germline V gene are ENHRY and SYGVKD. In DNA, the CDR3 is TGTGCCATCAGTGGAAGAACAGGGATAGATACGCAGTATTTT. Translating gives CAISGRTGIDTQYF.

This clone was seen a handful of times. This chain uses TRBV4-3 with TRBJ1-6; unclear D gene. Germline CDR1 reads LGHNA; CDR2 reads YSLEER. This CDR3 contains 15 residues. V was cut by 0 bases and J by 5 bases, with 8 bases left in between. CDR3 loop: CASSQESPNNSPLHF. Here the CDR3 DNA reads TGCGCCAGCAGCCAAGAAAGCCCCAATAATTCACCCCTCCACTTT.